The clone carrying this T cell receptor (beta chain) was counted ten times or more. Its antigen is not identified. These data come from a study of neurological immune-mediated disorders. Looking at the study overall: Of the approximately 34 patients who had multiple sclerosis, approximately 31 had the relapsing-remitting form and 3 had the secondary progressive form.

The study's findings and limits: The greatest degree of TCR clonal expansion was observed in HTLV-1-associated myelopathy, with the lowest in multiple sclerosis, below that of healthy controls.

5'RACE employing 10-nucleotide random UMIs yielded the cDNA. TCRdb independently ran MiXCR on the 5' RACE reads; one entry per CDR3 protein. This sample has 35,000 to 50,000 distinct CDR3 sequences, with 2% to 2.5% found just once. There are 13 residues in the CDR3. V lost 2 bases and J lost 7, with 11 bases in between. Germline V CDR1 and CDR2: MGHRA, YSYEKL. The chain combines TRBV4-1 with TRBJ2-5; the D is unclear. This sequence originates from a middle-aged man with multiple sclerosis. Sequencing was performed on PBMCs. This CDR3 is CASSQPTAGTQYF. CDR3 DNA: TGCGCCAGCAGCCAACCTACGGCCGGGACCCAGTACTTC.